A single sample is the source of the 5 T cell receptor beta chains below, sequenced in a study of shared clonotypes between healthy human individuals. Profiled with immunoSEQ multiplex PCR; TCRdb holds only in-frame clones, not every one. Seen here are 500,000 or so clones, 90% to 97% observed once, and the top ten hold about 0.059%. The material sequenced was naive CD4+ T cells sorted from blood. The subset here: CD45RA+ positively selected. These receptors were taken from a young woman in good health.

The chain joins TRBV2 to TRBJ1-4; D unclear. This CDR3 is 14 amino acids long. Trimming pared 3 bases from V and 5 bases from J, leaving 10 bases between. CDR1 SNHLY and CDR2 FYNNEI come from the germline V gene. CDR3 protein: CASSESLGNEKLFF. The CDR3 DNA follows: TGTGCCAGCAGTGAGAGTCTTGGGAATGAAAAACTGTTTTTT.

The V gene is TRBV6-1, the J gene TRBJ1-3; D possibly corresponds to TRBD1 (5 bases). This CDR3 contains 14 residues. CDR1 and CDR2 from the germline V gene are MNHNS and SASEGT. V shed 6 bases and J shed 0 bases, with 9 bases lying between them. CDR3 residues: CASRATDSGNTIYF. The CDR3 region has the DNA TGTGCCAGCAGGGCGACAGACTCTGGAAACACCATATATTTT.

The genes are TRBV10-1 and TRBJ2-3; D is perhaps TRBD2 (5 bases). Germline V gene data show CDR1 as WNHNN and CDR2 as SYGVQD (reference sequence). Deletions cut 2 bases from V and 1 base from J, with 13 bases between. CDR3 length equals 16 residues. CDR3 loop: CASSEAGDGGTDTQYF. In DNA, the CDR3 is TGCGCCAGCAGTGAGGCCGGGGATGGTGGCACAGATACGCAGTATTTT.

This chain connects TRBV5-1 to TRBJ2-2, with 7 nucleotides matching TRBD2. Per the germline V gene, CDR1 is SGHRS and CDR2 is YFSETQ. The CDR3 length is 18 residues. J lost 0 bases, V lost 3 bases, and 11 bases had no gene match. The CDR3 here is CASSWGVLSGTNTGELFF. CDR3 DNA: TGCGCCAGCAGCTGGGGGGTTTTAAGCGGGACGAACACCGGGGAGCTGTTTTTT.

Here the CDR3 DNA reads TGTGCCAGCAGCAAGACTAGCGGGAGCTACGAGCAGTACTTC. Protein product: CASSKTSGSYEQYF. The chain carries TRBV28 and TRBJ2-5; TRBD2 aligns across 12 bases. With the DNA end fitting TRBJ2-7 better, the J assignment may be wrong. This CDR3 is built from 14 residues. CDR1 MDHEN and CDR2 SYDVKM come from the germline V gene.